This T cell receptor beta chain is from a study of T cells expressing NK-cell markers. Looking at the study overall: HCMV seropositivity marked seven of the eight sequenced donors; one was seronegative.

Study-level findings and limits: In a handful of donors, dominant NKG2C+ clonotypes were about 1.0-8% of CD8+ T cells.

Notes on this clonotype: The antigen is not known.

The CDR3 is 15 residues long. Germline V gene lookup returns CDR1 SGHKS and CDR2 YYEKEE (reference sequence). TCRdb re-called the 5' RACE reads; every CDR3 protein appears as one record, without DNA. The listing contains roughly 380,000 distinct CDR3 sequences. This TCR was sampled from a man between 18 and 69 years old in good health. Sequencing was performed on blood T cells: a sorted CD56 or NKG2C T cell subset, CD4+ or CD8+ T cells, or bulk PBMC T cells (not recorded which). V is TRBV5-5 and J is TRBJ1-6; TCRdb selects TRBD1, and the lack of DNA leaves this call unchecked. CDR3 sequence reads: CASSLFFGWGSPLHF.